This T cell receptor beta chain was identified in a study of graft-versus-host responses after intestinal transplantation. Study-wide background: Recipients were all induced with anti-thymocyte globulin, then given tacrolimus and steroids for around 3 years.

Study findings and constraints: Detection of GvH clones occurred in recipient marrow, and some had their first appearance in ileum or blood. Allografts of patients with graft-donor T cell macrochimerism showed high graft-versus-host to host-versus-graft clone ratios. Association was observed between peak circulating GvH clone levels and early post-transplant HvG declines.

V shed 5 bases and J 8 bases; nucleotides not matched to a gene: 10. CDR1 and CDR2 from the germline V gene are SGHRS and YFSETQ. This CDR3 has 15 residues. The protocol was immunoSEQ multiplex PCR, while the TCRdb copy is restricted to in-frame clones and leaves out a portion. There are 95,000 to 110,000 clones in the sample; more than 85% occur only once, and approximately 0.88% lies in the top ten. In the case of this clone: Antigen: not known.

The gene calls are TRBV5-1 and TRBJ2-1, with 10 bases that match TRBD2. The receptor's source is a human donor who received an intestinal transplant. Here the sequenced sample was unstimulated CD4+ T cells sorted from spleen or lymph node cells, taken before intestinal transplant. The CDR3: CASRSSGGAGYEQFF. The CDR3 region has the DNA TGCGCCAGCAGATCAAGCGGGGGGGCCGGGTATGAGCAGTTCTTC.